Shown below are 11 T cell receptor beta chains from a single sample sequenced in a study of shared clonotypes between healthy human individuals. Profiled with immunoSEQ multiplex PCR; TCRdb holds only in-frame clones, not every one. Of 2,100,000 or so clones listed, approximately 96% were seen once; the top ten hold more than 0.1%. The sample was naive CD4+ T cells sorted from blood. Subset given: CD45RA+ positively selected. Receptors originate from a man between 18 and 35 years old in good health.

The chain combines TRBV5-1 with TRBJ2-7, with 7 bases aligning to TRBD1. CDR1 and CDR2 (germline): SGHRS, YFSETQ. V gave up 5 bases and J gave up 1 base; unmatched junction bases: 9. This CDR3 comprises 15 residues. CDR3 in DNA: TGCGCCAGCAGACAGTCCGGGACAGCTTCCTACGAGCAGTACTTC. It specifies CASRQSGTASYEQYF.

V and J are TRBV6-1 and TRBJ1-5; D call uncertain. Germline V CDR1 and CDR2: MNHNS, SASEGT. V lost 0 bases and J lost 4, with 7 bases in between. This CDR3 region has 14 residues. Written as DNA, the CDR3 is TGTGCCAGCAGTGAAGCGTTCAAGAATCAGCCCCAGCATTTT. As protein: CASSEAFKNQPQHF.

Comments on this clone: The same CDR3 also results from other DNA sequences found in this sample. This chain links TRBV6-5 with TRBJ1-2, with D hard to call. The CDR3 extends over 13 amino acids. V lost 6 bases and J lost 2, with 10 bases in between. CDR1 and CDR2 from the germline V gene are MNHEY and SVGAGI. CDR3 residues: CASRTGANYGYTF. In DNA, the CDR3 is TGTGCCAGCAGGACGGGTGCCAACTATGGCTACACCTTC.

This chain links TRBV11-2 with TRBJ2-3; 10 bases fit TRBD2. Germline V gene lookup returns CDR1 SGHAT and CDR2 FQNNGV. This CDR3 region has 19 residues. Trimming cost V 2 bases and J 5 bases; bases outside gene matches: 16. CDR3 nucleotide sequence: TGTGCCAGCAGCTTACGAGGTTGGCTAGCGGGAGTCATGGGAGATACGCAGTATTTT. As protein: CASSLRGWLAGVMGDTQYF.

The rearrangement uses TRBV28 and TRBJ2-7, with D tentatively TRBD2 (6 bases). CDR1 is MDHEN and CDR2 is SYDVKM in the germline V gene. CDR3 length equals 15 residues. V lost 2 bases, J lost 4 bases, and 15 bases lay in between. CDR3 in amino acids: CASSLPSPGRYEQYF. CDR3 DNA sequence: TGTGCCAGCAGTTTACCCTCACCGGGGAGGTACGAGCAGTACTTC. Full variable domain (missing parts from reference TRBV28 and TRBJ2-7): DVKVTQSSRYLVKRTGEKVFLECVQDMDHENMFWYRQDPGLGLRLIYFSYDVKMKEKGDIPEGYSVSREKKERFSLILESASTNQTSMYLCASSLPSPGRYEQYFGPGTRLTVT.

This clone was found once. The rearrangement joins TRBV7-9 to TRBJ1-4; maybe TRBD1 (6 bases). Germline CDR1 SEHNR, CDR2 FQNEAQ (reference sequence). V lost 4 bases and J 5 bases, leaving 11 bases between the germline ends. The CDR3 runs to 14 residues. The CDR3 DNA reads TGTGCCAGCAGCTACTCGGACAGCAATGAAAAACTGTTTTTT. As protein: CASSYSDSNEKLFF.

The rearrangement links TRBV2 to TRBJ2-2; 8 bases fit TRBD1. CDR3 length equals 14 residues. The germline CDR1 and CDR2 sequences are SNHLY and FYNNEI. The V gene end was trimmed by 3 bases and the J gene end by 6 bases; junction bases not matched to a gene: 3. CDR3 loop: CASSDQGAAGELFF. The CDR3 DNA follows: TGTGCCAGCAGTGACCAGGGGGCGGCCGGGGAGCTGTTTTTT.

This clone was detected once. The chain links TRBV19 to TRBJ2-5; 8 bases are a match to TRBD2. The CDR3 sequence is 16 residues long. The germline V gene encodes CDR1 LNHDA and CDR2 SQIVND (reference sequence). J lost 5 bases, V lost 3 bases, and 11 bases had no gene match. The DNA for the CDR3 is TGTGCCAGTAGTATGCCTGGCGGGAGGTCGCGGGAGACCCAGTACTTC. Translated: CASSMPGGRSRETQYF. Combining the CDR3 with reference TRBV19 and TRBJ2-5 gives the whole variable domain DGGITQSPKYLFRKEGQNVTLSCEQNLNHDAMYWYRQDPGQGLRLIYYSQIVNDFQKGDIAEGYSVSREKKESFPLTVTSAQKNPTAFYLCASSMPGGRSRETQYFGPGTRLLVL.

The chain uses TRBV9 and TRBJ2-7; D may match TRBD1 or TRBD2 (5 bases each). Trimming removed 0 bases from V and 9 bases from J, with 13 bases in between. CDR3 size: 13 residues. The germline V gene encodes CDR1 SGDLS and CDR2 YYNGEE. Here the CDR3 reads CASSVGDRGTQYF. In DNA, the CDR3 is TGTGCCAGCAGCGTAGGGGACCGGGGTACGCAGTACTTC.

V and J are TRBV7-2 and TRBJ2-5; D perhaps matches TRBD1 (6 bases). Germline CDR1 SGHTA, CDR2 FQGNSA. The V and J ends lost 5 bases and 4 bases respectively, with 11 bases between them. The CDR3 runs 13 residues. The CDR3 DNA reads as TGTGCCAGCAGCCGATCAGGGGTAGAGACCCAGTACTTC. The encoded protein is CASSRSGVETQYF.

The chain couples TRBV30 to TRBJ2-3; weak D call: TRBD2 (5 bases). CDR3 length equals 13 residues. In germline, CDR1 is GTSNPN, CDR2 SVGIG (reference sequence). Trimming removed 4 bases from V and 1 base from J, with 9 bases in between. The CDR3 reads CAWNLGGTDTQYF. DNA for the CDR3: TGTGCCTGGAACCTCGGGGGCACAGATACGCAGTATTTT.